This TCR beta chain was identified during a study of CD8 T cells in Susac syndrome. Random hexamers were used to reverse transcribe an amount of roughly 0.45 to 1 ug RNA. The method of amplification for TCR beta CDR3 was immunoSEQ multiplex PCR, covering 54 Vbeta and 13 Jbeta. TCRdb used MiXCR to reprocess the immunoSEQ multiplex PCR reads, holding one entry per CDR3 protein. Of around 120,000 distinct CDR3 sequences in the sample, about 94% were seen once. Germline V gene data show CDR1 as GTSNPN and CDR2 as SVGIG (reference sequence). V was cut by 0 bases and J by 5 bases, with 13 bases left in between. The length of the CDR3 is 14 residues. The multiple sclerosis control group comprised treatment-naive patients with stable or active relapsing-remitting disease. Negative isolation was applied to CD8+ and CD4+ T cells, and FACS enrichment was applied to TEMRA cells.

The clonotype was recovered from a human donor with multiple sclerosis. V is TRBV30 and J is TRBJ2-5, with no clear D. Sequenced: CD4+ T cells from PBMCs. The CDR3 spells CAWSVSHVVETQYF. The CDR3 nucleotides are TGTGCCTGGAGTGTCTCCCACGTAGTGGAGACCCAGTACTTC.